This entry features one TCR beta chain sequence. These data come from a study of blood T cell repertoires in COVID-19. At the level of the study: Nucleic acid was either cDNA or gDNA, and it came from T cells, B-cell-depleted T cells, or PBMCs.

This CDR3 is 18 amino acids long. Germline V gene sequence: CDR1 LGHNT, CDR2 FRNRAP. Deletions cut 2 bases from V and 1 base from J, with 18 bases between. The repertoire was sequenced with immunoSEQ multiplex PCR; TCRdb's copy has only in-frame clones and lacks some. The sample includes 250,000 or so clones, roughly nine tenths seen only once; the top ten take 1.2%. The TCR comes from a human donor in a cohort exposed to, infected with or recovered from COVID-19 (not recorded which). The donor label of this sample is uncertain. The sequencing sample was made of PBMCs or T cells enriched from blood (not recorded which). J is TRBJ1-5 and V is TRBV12-5; weak D call: TRBD1 (6 bases). The CDR3 DNA reads as TGTGCTAGTGGTTTGATCGGTCTAACAGGGATAAGCAATCAGCCCCAGCATTTT. Translating gives CASGLIGLTGISNQPQHF.